This T cell receptor (beta chain) originates from a study of cytomegalovirus exposure and HLA in healthy donors. Study-level points and caveats: Further analysis was carried out later, and it showed several of the most significant clusters appearing linked to common viral pathogens.

The CDR3 covers 16 residues. The germline V gene encodes CDR1 MDHEN and CDR2 SYDVKM. V shed 4 bases and J shed 4 bases, with 19 bases lying between them. On this clone itself: The antigen is undetermined.

Primers: 60 Vbeta forward and 13 Jbeta reverse. Method: immunoSEQ multiplex PCR; TCRdb's copy keeps in-frame clones and lacks some. The sample lists 130,000 to 150,000 clones, 73% occurring once. This clonotype was obtained from a human donor in good health. The J gene is TRBJ1-1, the V gene TRBV28; possible D gene TRBD1, 6 bases. Source material: PBMCs. The CDR3 loop is CASSSGGGGTGTEAFF. The DNA of the CDR3 is TGTGCCAGCAGTTCGGGAGGTGGGGGCACGGGCACTGAAGCTTTCTTT.